This T cell receptor beta chain derives from a study of blood T cell repertoires in COVID-19. Study details: The samples span acute and convalescent COVID-19 from the United States, Italy and Spain.

This clone appeared once. Original processing notes: Estimation of nucleated cell counts was performed using reference gene primer amplification. Profiling relied on immunoSEQ multiplex PCR, and the TCRdb table lists in-frame clones only, not all of them. V and J calls and clone size are given by that table; D and trimming were obtained from the DNA. Counted here are more than 250,000 clones, around 89% occurring once; the ten biggest clones make up approximately 1.6%. Trimming removed 6 bases from V and 0 bases from J, with 22 bases in between. The V gene's germline CDR1 is SGHNT and CDR2 YYREEE (reference sequence). The CDR3 length is 18 residues.

Input material: peripheral blood. The V call is TRBV5-4, the J call TRBJ2-1; D possibly corresponds to TRBD2 (5 bases). This sequence was found in a woman between 25 and 40 years old with COVID-19, enrolled during active disease. The CDR3 bases are TGTGCCAGCACCTTCGTCTCCGGGATGTTGGGCTCCTACAATGAGCAGTTCTTC. Amino acids: CASTFVSGMLGSYNEQFF.